A single sample gave rise to the 19 T cell receptor beta chains below, sequenced in a study of a mutant IDH1 vaccine in newly diagnosed glioma. No antigen has been identified for these receptors. The repertoire was sequenced with immunoSEQ multiplex PCR; TCRdb's copy has only in-frame clones and lacks some. Of about 38,000 clones listed, about 84% are singletons. As for time point: week 5, during vaccination. In every dose of vaccine, 300 ug of mutant IDH1 20-mer peptide was given alongside topical imiquimod. Here the sequenced sample was PBMCs, taken from a glioma patient whose treatment included an IDH1 peptide vaccine. All receptors come from a man aged 40-55 years with glioma.

V usage is TRBV4-2 and J usage is TRBJ2-7; perhaps D is TRBD1 or TRBD2 (7 bases each). The CDR3 sequence is 14 residues long. V lost 1 base to trimming and J lost 6 bases, with 13 bases between them. The V gene's germline CDR1 is LGHNA and CDR2 YNFKEQ. The CDR3 is CASSQVGGGSEQYF. The CDR3 DNA follows: TGTGCCAGCAGCCAAGTGGGAGGGGGCAGCGAGCAGTACTTC.

The chain links TRBV5-8 to TRBJ2-7; weak D call: TRBD2 (6 bases). This CDR3 has 13 amino acids. Per the germline V gene, CDR1 is SGHTS and CDR2 is YDEGEE. V lost 3 bases to trimming and J lost 2 bases, with 9 bases between them. In nucleotides, the CDR3 is TGTGCCAGCAGCTGGGGGGACCCCTACGAGCAGTACTTC. This translates into CASSWGDPYEQYF.

V usage is TRBV7-6 and J usage is TRBJ2-4; 8 bases are shared with TRBD2. This CDR3 comprises 20 residues. Trimming took 1 base from V and 3 from J; bases not matched to a gene: 17. Germline-derived CDR1 and CDR2 are SGHVS and FNYEAQ. This CDR3 reads CASSLGGGSGIGWGKNIQYF. CDR3 nucleotide sequence: TGTGCCAGCAGCTTAGGAGGGGGTAGCGGGATTGGTTGGGGCAAAAACATTCAGTACTTC.

V usage is TRBV5-6 and J usage is TRBJ1-2, with 7 bases that match TRBD1. V gave up 0 bases and J gave up 4 bases; unmatched junction bases: 6. Germline CDR1 SGHDT, CDR2 YYEEEE. CDR3 length: 15 residues. In DNA, the CDR3 is TGTGCCAGCAGCTTGGAGGACAGGCTAGGCTATGGCTACACCTTC. This gives the protein CASSLEDRLGYGYTF.

V and J are TRBV6-4 and TRBJ2-1; 10 positions agree with TRBD1. CDR1 MRHNA and CDR2 SNTAGT come from the germline V gene. The V gene end was trimmed by 3 bases and the J gene end by 15 bases; junction bases not matched to a gene: 8. This CDR3 has 13 residues. CDR3 DNA: TGTGCCAGCAGTGAGAGGACAGGGGGGAGTCCGTTCTTC. Its protein is CASSERTGGSPFF.

V and J are TRBV6-5 and TRBJ1-2; tentative D call: TRBD1 (6 bases). CDR3 length: 14 amino acids. CDR1 is MNHEY, CDR2 SVGAGI, per germline. V lost 2 bases and J lost 7, with 14 bases in between. The CDR3 DNA is TGTGCCAGCAGTTACGGCGGGACACCCTCTGGCTACACCTTC. Its protein is CASSYGGTPSGYTF.

The chain combines TRBV7-2 with TRBJ1-5; perhaps TRBD1 as D (5 bases). This CDR3 contains 14 residues. Germline V gives CDR1 SGHTA, CDR2 FQGNSA. V was clipped by 5 bases and J by 4 bases, with 12 bases between them. The CDR3 DNA reads as TGTGCCAGCAGCCCCGGGACCACGAATCAGCCCCAGCATTTT. Amino acids: CASSPGTTNQPQHF. Looking up the rest from reference TRBV7-2 and TRBJ1-5 gives the full variable domain: GAGVSQSPSNKVTEKGKDVELRCDPISGHTALYWYRQSLGQGLEFLIYFQGNSAPDKSGLPSDRFSAERTGGSVSTLTIQRTQQEDSAVYLCASSPGTTNQPQHFGDGTRLSIL.

A few counts support this clone. The rearrangement uses TRBV7-9 and TRBJ2-7; D could derive from TRBD1 or TRBD2 (5 bases each). The V end was cut by 1 base, the J end by 3 bases, with 16 bases between. CDR1 and CDR2 from the germline V gene are SEHNR and FQNEAQ (reference sequence). The CDR3 sequence is 16 residues long. The CDR3 nucleotides read TGTGCCAGCAGCTTAGGTCAGCAGGGTCGGGGCTACGAGCAGTACTTC. It translates to CASSLGQQGRGYEQYF.

This clone was picked up one time. This chain links TRBV7-9 with TRBJ2-7; TRBD1 matches 8 bases. CDR1 and CDR2 (germline): SEHNR, FQNEAQ (reference sequence). CDR3 length: 16 residues. CDR3 protein: CATGPFEGTGYHEQYF. Written as DNA, the CDR3 is TGTGCTACCGGCCCTTTCGAGGGGACAGGTTACCACGAGCAGTACTTC. The full variable domain, in which reference TRBV7-9 and TRBJ2-7 provide the parts outside the CDR3, is DTGVSQNPRHKITKRGQNVTFRCDPISEHNRLYWYRQTLGQGPEFLTYFQNEAQLEKSRLLSDRFSAERPKGSFSTLEIQRTEQGDSAMYLCATGPFEGTGYHEQYFGPGTRLTVT.

The chain employs TRBV6-5 and TRBJ1-1, with a possible D match to TRBD1 (6 bases). CDR1 and CDR2 (germline): MNHEY, SVGAGI. Trimming cost V 7 bases and J 3 bases, with 12 bases left between them. This CDR3 is 13 amino acids long. The CDR3 bases are TGTGCCAGCACTGGGACACTAGACACTGAAGCTTTCTTT. This gives the protein CASTGTLDTEAFF.

A few counts support this clone. J is TRBJ1-1 and V is TRBV6-1, with D possibly matching TRBD1 (5 bases). The V end was cut by 4 bases, the J end by 1 base, with 13 bases between. This CDR3 region has 15 residues. Germline V CDR1 and CDR2: MNHNS, SASEGT. The chain's CDR3 is CASSAHRQKNTEAFF. The CDR3 nucleotides read TGTGCCAGCAGTGCTCACCGACAGAAGAACACTGAAGCTTTCTTT.

This chain connects TRBV7-9 to TRBJ2-7, with D tentatively TRBD1 (6 bases). Germline-derived CDR1 and CDR2 are SEHNR and FQNEAQ (reference sequence). Between the trimmed V and J ends, which lost 1 base and 0 bases, there was a span of 10 bases. The CDR3 has 15 amino acids. CDR3 sequence reads: CASSLGTGSSYEQYF. Here the CDR3 DNA reads TGTGCCAGCAGCTTAGGAACAGGGAGCTCCTACGAGCAGTACTTC.

V and J are TRBV15 and TRBJ1-2; the D is unclear. V gave up 2 bases and J gave up 2 bases, with 12 bases separating them. CDR3 length: 15 amino acids. CDR1 and CDR2 from the germline V gene are LNHNV and YYDKDF (reference sequence). The DNA for the CDR3 is TGTGCCACCAGCAGACCAAACAGTTTAAACTATGGCTACACCTTC. It encodes CATSRPNSLNYGYTF.

V and J are TRBV6-5 and TRBJ2-5, with no clear D. Germline V gives CDR1 MNHEY, CDR2 SVGAGI. V gave up 8 bases and J gave up 5 bases, with 12 bases separating them. The CDR3 has 12 residues. The CDR3 spells CASRETTETQYF. The DNA of the CDR3 is TGTGCCAGCCGTGAGACCACGGAGACCCAGTACTTC.

This clone was seen more than once but under ten times. This chain links TRBV11-2 with TRBJ2-1; the match to TRBD2 covers 13 bases. The CDR3 has 13 amino acids. CDR1 is SGHAT and CDR2 is FQNNGV in the germline V gene. V dropped 10 bases and J dropped 7; count of bases not matched to a gene: 4. The CDR3 DNA sequence: TGTGCCACCGGGACTAGCGGGACAAATGAGCAGTTCTTC. It translates to CATGTSGTNEQFF.

The chain joins TRBV30 to TRBJ1-1; D gene uncertain. Trimming stripped 0 bases from V and 1 base from J, with 6 bases between. CDR1 and CDR2 (germline): GTSNPN, SVGIG (reference sequence). The CDR3 contains 13 residues. The CDR3 loop is CAWSVLRNTEAFF. CDR3 bases: TGTGCCTGGAGTGTACTAAGGAACACTGAAGCTTTCTTT. The full variable domain, its missing parts supplied by reference TRBV30 and TRBJ1-1, is SQTIHQWPATLVQPVGSPLSLECTVEGTSNPNLYWYRQAAGRGLQLLFYSVGIGQISSEVPQNLSASRPQDRQFILSSKKLLLSDSGFYLCAWSVLRNTEAFFGQGTRLTVV.

The chain uses TRBV7-2 and TRBJ2-7; D perhaps matches TRBD2 (6 bases). V lost 1 base and J 2 bases, leaving 9 bases between the germline ends. CDR1 is SGHTA and CDR2 is FQGNSA in the germline V gene. The CDR3 sequence is 14 residues long. CDR3 region: CASSLGGAPYEQYF. As DNA, the CDR3 is TGTGCCAGCAGCTTAGGCGGGGCCCCCTACGAGCAGTACTTC. The full variable domain, its missing parts supplied by reference TRBV7-2 and TRBJ2-7, is GAGVSQSPSNKVTEKGKDVELRCDPISGHTALYWYRQSLGQGLEFLIYFQGNSAPDKSGLPSDRFSAERTGGSVSTLTIQRTQQEDSAVYLCASSLGGAPYEQYFGPGTRLTVT.

The V gene is TRBV2, the J gene TRBJ1-3; no clear D gene. CDR3 length equals 14 residues. Germline loops: CDR1 SNHLY, CDR2 FYNNEI. With 3 bases removed from V and 3 bases from J, the gap between germline ends came to 9 bases. The CDR3 reads CASSESSFGNTIYF. As DNA, the CDR3 is TGTGCCAGCAGTGAGTCGTCCTTTGGAAACACCATATATTTT.

This clone showed up just a few times. V gene TRBV20-1 combines with J gene TRBJ1-1; D gene ambiguous. V was trimmed by 5 bases and J by 1 base, leaving 5 bases between them. Germline CDR1 is DFQATT and CDR2 is SNEGSKA (reference sequence). The CDR3 runs 11 residues. CDR3 region: CSALRNTEAFF. In nucleotides, the CDR3 is TGCAGTGCTCTCAGGAACACTGAAGCTTTCTTT.